This record looks at one TCR beta chain sequence and its context. TCRdb fed the 5' RACE reads into MiXCR, producing one record per CDR3 protein. Of 1.5 million to 2 million distinct CDR3 sequences listed, about 32% are singletons. The sample is drawn from a study of identical twins. This TCR derives from a newborn girl in good health. Sequences were obtained from cord blood.

CDR3: CATSVWREGTENTDTQYF. The CDR3 nucleotides read TGTGCCACCAGTGTATGGAGGGAGGGGACCGAAAACACAGATACGCAGTATTTT. This chain links TRBV24-1 with TRBJ2-3, with TRBD2 identical over 7 bases. CDR3 size: 18 residues. CDR1 KGHDR and CDR2 SFDVKD come from the germline V gene. J was trimmed by 2 bases and V by 5 bases; bases with no gene match: 15.